Listed below are T cell receptor beta chains from one sample, sequenced in a study of blood T cells in healthy people across ages. TCRdb reprocessed the 5' RACE reads with MiXCR, giving one entry per CDR3 protein. The sample shows roughly 650,000 distinct CDR3 sequences, approximately 31% of them seen only once. Material: blood. The origin of the receptors is a woman aged 80 or over in good health. CDR3s include the opening cysteine and the closing phenylalanine or tryptophan. D genes are given only for firm matches. Clone size is given for some rows only: seen once, a few or many times, or a class if the clone is expanded.

TRBV19	NA	many	TRBJ2-7	CASEGLNYEQYF	TGTGCCAGTGAGGGCCTAAACTACGAGCAGTACTTC
TRBV9	TRBD2	many	TRBJ2-1	CASSVRASGYNEQFF	TGTGCCAGCAGCGTACGGGCTAGCGGGTACAATGAGCAGTTCTTC
TRBV28	TRBD2	NA	TRBJ2-3	CAGLAAFLDTQYF	TGTGCCGGCCTAGCGGCCTTTTTGGATACGCAGTATTTT
TRBV18	NA	once	TRBJ1-6	CAGSPPSARGNSPLHF	TGTGCCGGCTCACCACCGAGCGCACGGGGGAATTCACCCCTCCACTTT
TRBV27	TRBD1	many	TRBJ1-2	CASSFRGGKGGYTF	TGTGCCAGCAGTTTTAGAGGGGGCAAAGGTGGCTACACCTTC
TRBV29-1	TRBD1	many	TRBJ2-5	CSVGDRVETQYF	TGCAGCGTTGGGGACAGGGTCGAGACCCAGTACTTC
TRBV29-1	NA	many	TRBJ1-2	CSGQSANYGYTF	TGCAGCGGCCAGTCAGCTAACTATGGCTACACCTTC
TRBV20-1	NA	NA	TRBJ1-2	CSVQGGEGYTF	TGCAGTGTCCAGGGTGGGGAAGGCTACACCTTC
TRBV20-1	NA	NA	TRBJ1-1	CSAGPGMYTEAFF	TGCAGTGCTGGTCCGGGAATGTACACTGAAGCTTTCTTT
TRBV5-1	TRBD2	NA	TRBJ2-1	CASSSGTSGSPLPHNEQFF	TGCGCCAGCAGCAGCGGGACTAGCGGGAGCCCCCTCCCACACAATGAGCAGTTCTTC
TRBV4-2	TRBD1	NA	TRBJ2-7	CASSQTPGQSSYEQYF	TGTGCCAGCAGCCAAACACCGGGACAGAGCTCCTACGAGCAGTACTTC
TRBV5-5	NA	NA	TRBJ2-5	CASSRSNRAETQYF	TGTGCCAGCAGCCGCAGTAACAGGGCGGAGACCCAGTACTTC
TRBV20-1	NA	many	TRBJ2-5	CSATGRGETQYF	TGCAGTGCTACAGGGAGGGGGGAGACCCAGTACTTC
TRBV20-1	NA	NA	TRBJ1-1	CSARLSQGSTEAFF	TGCAGTGCTAGACTTTCGCAGGGGAGCACTGAAGCTTTCTTT
TRBV14	NA	many	TRBJ2-7	CASSPGGGIDEQYF	TGTGCCAGCAGCCCTGGGGGGGGCATCGACGAGCAGTACTTC
TRBV5-1	NA	few	TRBJ2-2	CASSLSVGTNTGELFF	TGCGCCAGCAGCTTGTCCGTCGGAACGAACACCGGGGAGCTGTTTTTT
TRBV7-9	TRBD1	many	TRBJ1-1	CASSLGGGQNTEAFF	TGTGCCAGCAGCTTAGGAGGGGGCCAGAACACTGAAGCTTTCTTT
TRBV24-1	NA	NA	TRBJ1-1	CATSDLPTVNTEAFF	TGTGCCACCAGTGATTTGCCTACAGTGAACACTGAAGCTTTCTTT
TRBV13	TRBD2	NA	TRBJ2-1	CASSGLADNKQFF	TGTGCCAGCAGCGGACTAGCGGACAATAAGCAGTTCTTC
TRBV4-1	TRBD1	many	TRBJ1-2	CASSPDRGYYGYTF	TGCGCCAGCAGCCCCGACAGGGGGTACTATGGCTACACCTTC
TRBV20-1	TRBD1	many	TRBJ2-3	CSARDEGVSRGRVADTQYF	TGCAGTGCTAGAGATGAGGGGGTTTCTAGGGGGCGCGTGGCAGATACGCAGTATTTT
TRBV6-1	TRBD1	NA	TRBJ2-2	CASSANRGPNTGERFF	TGTGCCAGCAGTGCCAACAGGGGCCCGAACACCGGGGAGCGGTTTTTT
TRBV20-1	TRBD1	many	TRBJ2-7	CSASGMARGSYEQYF	TGCAGTGCTAGTGGCATGGCCAGGGGGTCCTACGAGCAGTACTTC
TRBV7-2	NA	many	TRBJ1-6	CASRGGPSYNSPLHF	TGTGCCAGCAGGGGGGGGCCCTCCTATAATTCACCCCTCCACTTT
TRBV20-1	NA	many	TRBJ2-1	CSGGRRHNEQFF	TGCAGTGGGGGGAGGCGGCACAATGAGCAGTTCTTC
TRBV5-1	NA	many	TRBJ1-2	CASSLGTVNGYTF	TGCGCCAGCAGCTTGGGGACGGTGAATGGCTACACCTTC
TRBV19	TRBD1	many	TRBJ1-5	CASSLPGTGIVPQHF	TGTGCCAGTAGTTTACCCGGGACAGGGATAGTACCCCAGCATTTT
TRBV7-9	NA	NA	TRBJ2-5	CASSLTLGETQYF	TGTGCCAGCAGCCTAACCTTGGGAGAGACCCAGTACTTC
TRBV6-4	TRBD1	few	TRBJ1-5	CASRPPDRVSFQPQHF	TGTGCCAGCAGGCCCCCCGACAGGGTATCCTTCCAGCCCCAGCATTTT
TRBV29-1	NA	many	TRBJ2-3	CSARTGLGDDTQYF	TGCAGCGCAAGAACAGGGCTAGGGGACGATACGCAGTATTTT
TRBV20-1	NA	many	TRBJ2-1	CSARDGAGPEEEQFF	TGCAGTGCTAGAGACGGAGCGGGTCCCGAGGAGGAGCAGTTCTTC
TRBV12-3/TRBV12-4	NA	NA	TRBJ1-5	CASSPDTPSNRPQHF	TGTGCCAGCAGCCCAGACACTCCTAGCAATCGGCCCCAGCATTTT
TRBV6-2/TRBV6-3	TRBD1	few	TRBJ1-1	CASSWGGQGRTEAFF	TGTGCCAGCAGTTGGGGGGGACAGGGACGCACTGAAGCTTTCTTT
TRBV6-6	NA	few	TRBJ1-2	CASRRGRSEKGGVGYTF	TGTGCCAGCAGACGCGGACGGAGCGAGAAGGGAGGCGTGGGCTACACCTTC
TRBV6-1	NA	few	TRBJ1-4	CASSEASGTSQNEKLFF	TGTGCCAGCAGTGAAGCCTCCGGGACAAGCCAAAATGAAAAACTGTTTTTT
TRBV7-9	TRBD1	NA	TRBJ1-1	CASSLAHRGGTEAFF	TGTGCCAGCAGCTTGGCTCACAGGGGAGGCACTGAAGCTTTCTTT
TRBV5-1	TRBD1	NA	TRBJ2-5	CASSFTGEETQYF	TGCGCCAGCAGCTTCACAGGGGAGGAGACCCAGTACTTC
TRBV9	NA	NA	TRBJ2-7	CASSKTAGNEQYF	TGTGCCAGCAGTAAAACTGCTGGGAATGAGCAGTACTTC